These 32 T cell receptor beta chains were all obtained from the same sample, sequenced in a study of response to subunit inactivated influenza vaccine. Using its own MiXCR run on the RT-PCR reads, TCRdb lists one record per CDR3 protein. The table includes 450,000 to 500,000 distinct CDR3 sequences, about 10% detected once. Sequences were derived from PBMCs from blood, sampled 40 to 50 days after vaccination. These receptor sequences come from a man aged 50 to 60 who received an inactivated influenza vaccine.

The sample holds a few counts of this clonotype. The rearrangement joins TRBV9 to TRBJ1-2; tentatively, D is TRBD1 (5 bases). This CDR3 contains 14 residues. The V gene lost 1 base and the J gene lost 6 bases, with 13 bases spanning the gap. The germline V gene has CDR1 SGDLS and CDR2 YYNGEE. CDR3 DNA: TGTGCCAGCAGCGTAATCGTACGAGGGGATGGCTACACCTTC. Its translation is CASSVIVRGDGYTF.

This clonotype was picked up a small number of times. The V gene is TRBV5-1, the J gene TRBJ2-2; TRBD2 matches at 14 bases. Looked up from germline, CDR1 is SGHRS and CDR2 is YFSETQ. The junction had 8 bases not matched to a gene; V was cut back by 4 bases and J by 6 bases. CDR3 length equals 17 residues. CDR3 bases: TGCGCCAGCAGCCCGGGACTAGCGGGAGTGATTTCCGGGGAGCTGTTTTTT. Its translation: CASSPGLAGVISGELFF.

This clonotype was picked up one time. In nucleotides, the CDR3 is TGTGCCGGATGCCCTAAAGGCTCCAATGAGCAGTTCTTC. Its protein product is CAGCPKGSNEQFF. The V gene is TRBV30, the J gene TRBJ2-1; D unclear. Germline V lookup: CDR1 GTSNPN, CDR2 SVGIG (reference sequence). This CDR3 is built from 13 residues. V lost 8 bases, J lost 6 bases, and 17 bases lay in between. Full variable domain (missing parts from reference TRBV30 and TRBJ2-1): SQTIHQWPATLVQPVGSPLSLECTVEGTSNPNLYWYRQAAGRGLQLLFYSVGIGQISSEVPQNLSASRPQDRQFILSSKKLLLSDSGFYLCAGCPKGSNEQFFGPGTRLTVL.

This sequence joins TRBV3-1 and TRBJ2-5, with 7 nucleotides matching TRBD1. The CDR3 consists of 16 residues. The J segment lost 0 bases and the V segment lost 1 base, leaving 5 bases of the junction unmatched. Germline loops: CDR1 LGHDT, CDR2 YNNKEL (reference sequence). The DNA for the CDR3 is TGTGCCAGCAGCCAAGGGGGGACAGCCTACCAAGAGACCCAGTACTTC. Translation: CASSQGGTAYQETQYF.

In this sample, this clonotype turned up a few times. The V and J genes are TRBV7-2 and TRBJ1-6, with a tentative D call TRBD1 (5 bases). Germline V CDR1 and CDR2: SGHTA, FQGNSA. Trimming cost V 5 bases and J 7 bases, with 15 bases left between them. The CDR3 consists of 15 residues. The CDR3: CASSKAGTMNSPLHF. The CDR3 coding sequence is TGTGCCAGCAGCAAAGCCGGGACTATGAATTCACCCCTCCACTTT.

This clonotype was seen many times. CDR3 in DNA: TGTGCCAGCAGTTTAATGGGACAGGGGGCTAGAAACACCATATATTTT. This translates into CASSLMGQGARNTIYF. V is TRBV12-3 or TRBV12-4 and J is TRBJ1-3; the match to TRBD1 covers 12 bases. This CDR3 spans 16 amino acids. With V trimmed by 2 bases and J by 5 bases, 4 bases remained unmatched.

This chain connects TRBV7-9 to TRBJ1-1; D gene uncertain. Looked up from germline, CDR1 is SEHNR and CDR2 is FQNEAQ (reference sequence). Trimming removed 1 base from V and 8 bases from J, with 5 bases in between. The CDR3 is 11 amino acids. Written as DNA, the CDR3 is TGTGCCAGCAGCTTAGAGACAGAAGCTTTCTTT. This codes for CASSLETEAFF.

This clonotype was seen at least ten times. This chain uses TRBV6-5 with TRBJ1-2; maybe TRBD1 (5 bases). CDR3 length equals 12 residues. The V end lost 10 bases, the J end lost 5 bases, and 14 bases lay between the germline ends. Germline V CDR1 and CDR2: MNHEY, SVGAGI. This chain's CDR3 is CATRVGGYGYTF. CDR3 bases: TGTGCCACCCGTGTTGGGGGGTATGGCTACACCTTC.

This clonotype was observed a handful of times. The junction does not match germline at one end; this may be a read error. The genes are TRBV29-1 and TRBJ2-7, with 11 bases aligning to TRBD1. The germline V gene has CDR1 SQVTM and CDR2 ANQGSEA. The CDR3 loop spans 14 amino acids. The CDR3 sequence: CSVEGTGGVYEQYF. The DNA of the CDR3 is TGCAGCGTGGAAGGGACAGGGGGGGTCTACGAGCAGTACTTC.

This clonotype was counted only a few times. The rearrangement uses TRBV7-9 and TRBJ2-5, with D perhaps being TRBD1 or TRBD2 (5 bases each). Trimming shortened V by 2 bases and J by 1 base, and 8 bases separated the two germline ends. Per the germline V gene, CDR1 is SEHNR and CDR2 is FQNEAQ (reference sequence). The length of the CDR3 is 14 residues. The CDR3, as DNA: TGTGCCAGCAGCTTACGAGGGGTCCAAGAGACCCAGTACTTC. This encodes CASSLRGVQETQYF.

V usage is TRBV4-1 and J usage is TRBJ2-3; TRBD1 might be the D (5 bases). V was trimmed by 3 bases and J by 2 bases, leaving 9 bases between them. Germline V gene lookup returns CDR1 MGHRA and CDR2 YSYEKL. The CDR3 consists of 14 residues. CDR3 region: CASSHQTATDTQYF. DNA for the CDR3: TGCGCCAGCAGCCACCAGACAGCCACAGATACGCAGTATTTT.

This chain links TRBV5-1 with TRBJ1-2; 8 bases fit TRBD1. The V gene's germline CDR1 is SGHRS and CDR2 YFSETQ. Trimming at V came to 4 bases and at J to 4 bases, leaving 9 bases not matched to a gene. The CDR3 runs to 15 residues. The CDR3 region has the DNA TGCGCCAGCAGCGCGGGACAGGCTCCCTCCTATGGCTACACCTTC. It codes for CASSAGQAPSYGYTF.

This clonotype was detected only a few times. Germline is not matched at one junction end, which may reflect a read error. The chain joins TRBV24-1 to TRBJ2-7; 8 bases line up with TRBD2. In germline, CDR1 is KGHDR, CDR2 SFDVKD. The CDR3 has 13 residues. CDR3 sequence: CATSRTSSNEQYF. The CDR3 coding sequence is TGTGCCACCAGTCGGACTAGCTCCAACGAGCAGTACTTC.

This clonotype was seen ten or more times. This chain links TRBV20-1 with TRBJ2-5, with 7 bases lining up with TRBD1. CDR3 length: 16 amino acids. Germline CDR1 and CDR2: DFQATT and SNEGSKA (reference sequence). V was clipped by 4 bases and J by 1 base; unmatched bases: 12. The CDR3 region has the DNA TGCAGTGCTAAACCTTTGGCAGGGGGTTCCCAAGAGACCCAGTACTTC. Encoded protein: CSAKPLAGGSQETQYF.

This clonotype was detected only a few times. This chain connects TRBV5-4 to TRBJ1-4; 9 bases map to TRBD1. Germline CDR1 is SGHNT and CDR2 is YYREEE (reference sequence). V lost 7 bases to trimming and J lost 4 bases; unmatched junction nucleotides: 11. The CDR3 is 16 amino acids. The CDR3 DNA follows: TGTGCCAGCTCCACAGGGGGCAGGTTGGATAATGAAAAACTGTTTTTT. It codes for CASSTGGRLDNEKLFF.

This clonotype was picked up many times. The chain uses TRBV5-1 and TRBJ2-7; 10 bases match TRBD2. The CDR3 loop spans 14 amino acids. Germline CDR1 reads SGHRS; CDR2 reads YFSETQ. The V segment lost 2 bases and the J segment 6 bases; nucleotides outside the gene matches: 5. The chain's CDR3 is CASSLAGGLSEQYF. DNA of the CDR3: TGCGCCAGCAGCTTAGCGGGAGGGTTGAGCGAGCAGTACTTC.

This clonotype appeared a few times. The J gene is TRBJ2-1, the V gene TRBV10-1, with 9 bases matching TRBD1. The CDR3 sequence is 16 residues long. V lost 4 bases, J lost 6 bases, and 10 bases stayed unmatched. Germline V gives CDR1 WNHNN, CDR2 SYGVQD (reference sequence). The CDR3 sequence: CASSGTGTGRINEQFF. CDR3 nucleotides: TGCGCCAGCAGTGGAACCGGGACAGGGAGGATCAATGAGCAGTTCTTC.

V usage is TRBV12-3 or TRBV12-4 and J usage is TRBJ2-2; 11 nucleotides match TRBD2. V lost 8 bases, J lost 6 bases, and 5 bases stayed unmatched. The CDR3 is 14 residues long. The CDR3 reads CASGASGRSGELFF. CDR3 in DNA: TGTGCCAGCGGGGCTAGCGGGAGGTCCGGGGAGCTGTTTTTT.

This clonotype was detected many times. This chain uses TRBV5-1 with TRBJ1-2; the D is unclear. CDR3 length: 13 amino acids. In germline, CDR1 is SGHRS, CDR2 YFSETQ. Trimming cost V 0 bases and J 6 bases, with 9 bases left between them. The CDR3 spells CASSLAWEDGYTF. The CDR3 DNA reads as TGCGCCAGCAGCTTGGCGTGGGAGGATGGCTACACCTTC.

This clonotype was seen ten or more times. The V and J genes are TRBV20-1 and TRBJ1-1; possibly TRBD1 for D (5 bases). CDR3 length equals 18 residues. CDR1 and CDR2 from the germline V gene are DFQATT and SNEGSKA (reference sequence). V gave up 1 base and J gave up 2 bases, with 23 bases separating them. DNA of the CDR3: TGCAGTGCTAGAGTGGGGACGGGGATCAATTACCTTAACACTGAAGCTTTCTTT. Translating gives CSARVGTGINYLNTEAFF.

This rearrangement joins TRBV7-9 to TRBJ2-5, with D perhaps matching TRBD1 (6 bases). The CDR3 runs to 16 residues. Germline-derived CDR1 and CDR2 are SEHNR and FQNEAQ (reference sequence). V lost 2 bases and J lost 1, with 14 bases in between. The CDR3 loop reads CASSLRGSWGQETQYF. The CDR3 DNA follows: TGTGCCAGCAGCTTAAGGGGGTCGTGGGGCCAAGAGACCCAGTACTTC.

The genes are TRBV20-1 and TRBJ1-2, with 7 nucleotides matching TRBD1. V was pared by 1 base and J by 1 base, with 6 bases of the junction left unmatched. CDR3 size: 15 residues. CDR1 and CDR2 from the germline V gene are DFQATT and SNEGSKA (reference sequence). The CDR3 nucleotides are TGCAGTGCTAGAGCTGGGGACAGCCTTAACTATGGCTACACCTTC. Protein product: CSARAGDSLNYGYTF.

In this sample, this clonotype turned up a few times. The chain has TRBV4-2 and TRBJ2-2; 7 bases map to TRBD2. The V segment lost 1 base and the J segment 5 bases; nucleotides outside the gene matches: 10. CDR1 is LGHNA and CDR2 is YNFKEQ in the germline V gene. The CDR3 is 17 residues long. In DNA, the CDR3 is TGTGCCAGCAGCCAAGGAGATAGCGGGTGGCAGACCGGGGAGCTGTTTTTT. This encodes CASSQGDSGWQTGELFF.

The chain is built from TRBV6-2 or TRBV6-3 and TRBJ1-2; D unclear. The length of the CDR3 is 13 residues. CDR1 is MNHEY, CDR2 SVGEGT, per germline. Deletions cut 2 bases from V and 6 bases from J, with 10 bases between. The chain's CDR3 is CASSYGVYNGYTF. The DNA of the CDR3 is TGTGCCAGCAGTTACGGGGTGTACAATGGCTACACCTTC.

The chain is built from TRBV5-1 and TRBJ2-5; 11 nucleotides match TRBD2. CDR1 is SGHRS and CDR2 is YFSETQ in the germline V gene. Unmatched junction bases numbered 3, after V lost 0 bases and J lost 2 bases. This CDR3 is 16 amino acids long. CDR3: CASSLARLAGQETQYF. As DNA, the CDR3 is TGCGCCAGCAGCTTGGCGAGACTAGCGGGACAAGAGACCCAGTACTTC. Full variable domain (remainder filled in from reference TRBV5-1 and TRBJ2-5): KAGVTQTPRYLIKTRGQQVTLSCSPISGHRSVSWYQQTPGQGLQFLFEYFSETQRNKGNFPGRFSGRQFSNSRSEMNVSTLELGDSALYLCASSLARLAGQETQYFGPGTRLLVL.

The CDR3 loop is CAISGGTGVFDIQYF. For the CDR3, the DNA is TGTGCCATCAGTGGGGGGACAGGGGTTTTTGACATTCAGTACTTC. V is TRBV10-3 and J is TRBJ2-4; 10 nucleotides line up with TRBD1. Germline-derived CDR1 and CDR2 are ENHRY and SYGVKD. Trimming removed 4 bases from V and 8 bases from J; junction bases left unmatched: 8. This CDR3 has 15 residues.

In its sample, this clonotype was seen many times. The chain couples TRBV28 to TRBJ1-4; 8 bases match TRBD1. J gave up 4 bases and V 6 bases, and 7 bases lay outside the gene matches. The germline CDR1 and CDR2 sequences are MDHEN and SYDVKM. The CDR3 sequence is 15 residues long. CDR3 sequence: CASRETGGSNEKLFF. CDR3 bases: TGTGCCAGCAGGGAAACAGGGGGAAGTAATGAAAAACTGTTTTTT.

The table lists this clonotype with a few counts. This rearrangement joins TRBV7-9 to TRBJ2-1, with D unresolved. This CDR3 comprises 13 residues. CDR1 and CDR2 from the germline V gene are SEHNR and FQNEAQ (reference sequence). Trimming stripped 1 base from V and 6 bases from J, with 7 bases between. As DNA, the CDR3 is TGTGCCAGCAGCTTAGGGTGGGGCAATGAGCAGTTCTTC. Protein: CASSLGWGNEQFF.

This clonotype was counted at least ten times. The rearrangement joins TRBV20-1 to TRBJ2-7; 8 bases line up with TRBD1. The junction had 11 bases not matched to a gene; V was cut back by 7 bases and J by 0 bases. Germline V gives CDR1 DFQATT, CDR2 SNEGSKA (reference sequence). The CDR3 loop spans 15 amino acids. The CDR3 is CSVPGGQASSYEQYF. The CDR3 coding sequence is TGCAGTGTCCCTGGGGGACAGGCGAGCTCCTACGAGCAGTACTTC.

The sample holds many counts of this clonotype. The gene calls are TRBV11-2 and TRBJ2-5; no clear D gene. The germline CDR1 and CDR2 sequences are SGHAT and FQNNGV. Trimming left V 6 bases short and J 5 bases short, with 7 bases between. The CDR3 loop spans 11 amino acids. This CDR3 is CASSSHETQYF. The CDR3 bases are TGTGCCAGCAGTAGCCATGAGACCCAGTACTTC. The whole variable domain, filled in from reference TRBV11-2 and TRBJ2-5, reads EAGVAQSPRYKIIEKRQSVAFWCNPISGHATLYWYQQILGQGPKLLIQFQNNGVVDDSQLPKDRFSAERLKGVDSTLKIQPAKLEDSAVYLCASSSHETQYFGPGTRLLVL.

Many counts were recorded for this clonotype. The chain links TRBV7-2 to TRBJ2-7; D is undetermined. Germline V gene lookup returns CDR1 SGHTA and CDR2 FQGNSA. The CDR3 has 13 amino acids. Trimming shortened V by 1 base and J by 2 bases, and 6 bases separated the two germline ends. CDR3 DNA sequence: TGTGCCAGCAGCTTAGTTTATACCTACGAGCAGTACTTC. Translation gives CASSLVYTYEQYF.

The CDR3 sequence is CATSETGAGELFF. The CDR3 coding sequence is TGTGCCACCAGTGAAACAGGGGCCGGGGAGCTGTTTTTT. This chain joins TRBV24-1 and TRBJ2-2, with TRBD1 matching 7 bases. J lost 6 bases, V lost 4 bases, and 1 base had no gene match. The CDR3 length is 13 residues. Germline V gene lookup returns CDR1 KGHDR and CDR2 SFDVKD.